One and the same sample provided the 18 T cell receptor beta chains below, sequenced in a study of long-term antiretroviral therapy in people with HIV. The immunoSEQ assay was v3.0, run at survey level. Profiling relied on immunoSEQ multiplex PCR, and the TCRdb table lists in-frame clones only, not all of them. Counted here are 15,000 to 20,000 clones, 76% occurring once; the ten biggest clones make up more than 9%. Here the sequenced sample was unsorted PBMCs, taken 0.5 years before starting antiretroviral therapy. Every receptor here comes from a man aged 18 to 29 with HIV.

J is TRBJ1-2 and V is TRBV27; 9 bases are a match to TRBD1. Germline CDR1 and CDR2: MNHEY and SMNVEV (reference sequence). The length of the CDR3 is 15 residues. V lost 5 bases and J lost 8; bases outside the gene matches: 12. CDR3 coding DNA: TGTGCCAGCAGTATCTCCGGGACAGGGAGGGCGGGCTACACCTTC. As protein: CASSISGTGRAGYTF.

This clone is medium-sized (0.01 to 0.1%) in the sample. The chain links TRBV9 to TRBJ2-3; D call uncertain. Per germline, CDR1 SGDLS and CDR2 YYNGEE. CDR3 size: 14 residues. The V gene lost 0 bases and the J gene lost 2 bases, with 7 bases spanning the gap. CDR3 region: CASSVVDTTDTQYF. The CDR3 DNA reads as TGTGCCAGCAGCGTAGTAGATACCACAGATACGCAGTATTTT.

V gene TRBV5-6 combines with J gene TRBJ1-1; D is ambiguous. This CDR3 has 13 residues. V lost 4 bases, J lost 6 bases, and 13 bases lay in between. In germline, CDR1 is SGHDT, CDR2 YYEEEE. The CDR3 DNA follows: TGTGCCAGCAGCCTGGGATCGAATTCTGAAGCTTTCTTT. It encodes CASSLGSNSEAFF.

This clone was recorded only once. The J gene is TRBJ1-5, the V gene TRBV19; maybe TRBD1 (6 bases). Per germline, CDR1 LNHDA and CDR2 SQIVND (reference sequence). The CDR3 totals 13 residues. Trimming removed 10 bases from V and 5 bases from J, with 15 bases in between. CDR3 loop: CATGQLLHQPQHF. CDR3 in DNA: TGTGCCACCGGACAGCTCCTGCATCAGCCCCAGCATTTT.

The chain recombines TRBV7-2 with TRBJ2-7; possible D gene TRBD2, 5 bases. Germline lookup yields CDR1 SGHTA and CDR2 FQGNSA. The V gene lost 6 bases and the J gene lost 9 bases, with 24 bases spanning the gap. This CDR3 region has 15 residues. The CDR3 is CASSLYTRILWGQYF. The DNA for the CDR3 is TGTGCCAGCAGTCTCTATACTAGGATTCTGTGGGGGCAGTACTTC.

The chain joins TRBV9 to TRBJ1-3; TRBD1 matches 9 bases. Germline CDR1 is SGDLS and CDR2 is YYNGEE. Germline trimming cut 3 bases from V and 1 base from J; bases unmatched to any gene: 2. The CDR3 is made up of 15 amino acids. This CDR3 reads CASSAGTGSGNTIYF. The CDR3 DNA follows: TGTGCCAGCAGCGCCGGGACAGGGTCTGGAAACACCATATATTTT.

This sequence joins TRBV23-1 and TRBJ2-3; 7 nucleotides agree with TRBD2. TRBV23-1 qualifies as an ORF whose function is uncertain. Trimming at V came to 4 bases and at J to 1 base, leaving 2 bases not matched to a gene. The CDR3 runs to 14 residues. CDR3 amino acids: CASSRDYRTDTQYF. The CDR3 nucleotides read TGCGCCAGCAGTCGGGACTACCGCACAGATACGCAGTATTTT.

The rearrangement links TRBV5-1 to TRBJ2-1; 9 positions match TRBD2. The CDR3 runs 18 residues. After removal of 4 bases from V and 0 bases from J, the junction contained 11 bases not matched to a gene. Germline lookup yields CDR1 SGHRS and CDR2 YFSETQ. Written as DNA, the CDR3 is TGCGCCAGCAGCCTGGGGTCTAGCGGGGCCAGCTCCTACAATGAGCAGTTCTTC. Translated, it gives CASSLGSSGASSYNEQFF.

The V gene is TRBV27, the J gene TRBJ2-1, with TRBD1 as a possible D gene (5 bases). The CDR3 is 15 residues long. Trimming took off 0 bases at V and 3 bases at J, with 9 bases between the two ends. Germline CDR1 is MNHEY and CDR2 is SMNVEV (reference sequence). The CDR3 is CASSLSAGNYNEQFF. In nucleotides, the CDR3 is TGTGCCAGCAGTTTATCGGCAGGGAACTACAATGAGCAGTTCTTC.

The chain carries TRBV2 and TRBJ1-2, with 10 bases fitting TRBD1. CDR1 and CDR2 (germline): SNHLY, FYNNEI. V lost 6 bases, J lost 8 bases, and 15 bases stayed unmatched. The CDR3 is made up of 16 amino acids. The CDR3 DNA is TGTGCCAGCAGCCCTGGGACAGGGGCGCTCTATGAGGGCTACACCTTC. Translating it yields CASSPGTGALYEGYTF.

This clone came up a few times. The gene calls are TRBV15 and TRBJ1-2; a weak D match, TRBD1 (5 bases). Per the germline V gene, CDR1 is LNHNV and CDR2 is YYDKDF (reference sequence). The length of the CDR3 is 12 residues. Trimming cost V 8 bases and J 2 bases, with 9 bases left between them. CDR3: CATSPGNYGYTF. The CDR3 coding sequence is TGTGCCACCTCCCCAGGGAACTATGGCTACACCTTC.

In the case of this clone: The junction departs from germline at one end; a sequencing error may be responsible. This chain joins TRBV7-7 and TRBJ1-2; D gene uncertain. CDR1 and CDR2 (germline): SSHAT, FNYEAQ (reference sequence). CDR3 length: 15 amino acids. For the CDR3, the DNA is TGTGCCAGCAGCAGCGTTTATAAGTGCCGAAAGACCTATGGCTTT. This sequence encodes CASSSVYKCRKTYGF.

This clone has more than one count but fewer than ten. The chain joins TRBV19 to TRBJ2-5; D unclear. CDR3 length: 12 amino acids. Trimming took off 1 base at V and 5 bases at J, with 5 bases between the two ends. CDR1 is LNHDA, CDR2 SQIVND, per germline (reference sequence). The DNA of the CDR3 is TGTGCCAGTAGTATAGGGGGTGAGACCCAGTACTTC. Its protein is CASSIGGETQYF.

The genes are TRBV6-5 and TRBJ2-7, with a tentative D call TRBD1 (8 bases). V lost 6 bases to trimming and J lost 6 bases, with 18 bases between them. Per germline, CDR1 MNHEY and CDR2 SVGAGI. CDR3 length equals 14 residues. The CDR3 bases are TGTGCCAGCAGGGAGGACAGGGAGGGCTCCGAGCAGTACTTC. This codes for CASREDREGSEQYF.

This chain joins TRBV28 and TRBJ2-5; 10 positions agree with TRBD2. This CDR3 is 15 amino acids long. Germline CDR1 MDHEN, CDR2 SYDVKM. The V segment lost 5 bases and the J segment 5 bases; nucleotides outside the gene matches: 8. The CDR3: CASSVGLAEIETQYF. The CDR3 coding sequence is TGTGCCAGCAGTGTCGGACTAGCGGAGATTGAGACCCAGTACTTC.

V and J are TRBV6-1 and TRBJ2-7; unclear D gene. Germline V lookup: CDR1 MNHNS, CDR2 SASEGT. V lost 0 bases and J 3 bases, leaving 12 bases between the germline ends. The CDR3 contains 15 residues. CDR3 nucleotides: TGTGCCAGCAGTGAAGCGGCGGTGGAACTCTACGAGCAGTACTTC. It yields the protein CASSEAAVELYEQYF.

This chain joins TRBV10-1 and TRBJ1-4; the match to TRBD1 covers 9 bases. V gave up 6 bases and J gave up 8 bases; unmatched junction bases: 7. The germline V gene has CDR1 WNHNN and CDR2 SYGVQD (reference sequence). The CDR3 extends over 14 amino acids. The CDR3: CASSRTGDREKLFF. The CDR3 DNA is TGCGCCAGCAGCCGGACAGGGGATCGCGAAAAACTGTTTTTT.

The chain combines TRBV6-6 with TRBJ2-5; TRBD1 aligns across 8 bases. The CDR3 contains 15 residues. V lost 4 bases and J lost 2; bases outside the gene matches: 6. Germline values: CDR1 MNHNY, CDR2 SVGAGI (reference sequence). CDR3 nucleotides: TGTGCCAGCAGTTCCAGACAGGGGAGACAAGAGACCCAGTACTTC. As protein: CASSSRQGRQETQYF.